These 6 T cell receptor beta chains share one sample of origin, sequenced in a study of graft-versus-host responses after intestinal transplantation. Sequenced by immunoSEQ multiplex PCR; TCRdb stores in-frame clones only, minus some. The table shows some 140,000 clones, with about 93% occurring only once. Their target antigens are unknown. This specimen consisted of unstimulated CD4+ T cells sorted from spleen or lymph node cells, obtained before intestinal transplant. The receptors originated from a human donor who received an intestinal transplant.

This CDR3 is CASSLYPQPEAGKYNEQFF. DNA for the CDR3: TGTGCCAGCAGTTTATATCCCCAACCGGAAGCGGGGAAATACAATGAGCAGTTCTTC. The chain employs TRBV27 and TRBJ2-1, with TRBD2 matching 7 bases. The CDR3 spans 19 residues. V was clipped by 1 base and J by 4 bases; unmatched bases: 16. The germline V gene encodes CDR1 MNHEY and CDR2 SMNVEV (reference sequence).

This chain connects TRBV7-2 to TRBJ2-1; the match to TRBD1 covers 7 bases. After removal of 5 bases from V and 6 bases from J, the junction contained 1 base not matched to a gene. The CDR3 has 12 amino acids. Looked up from germline, CDR1 is SGHTA and CDR2 is FQGNSA. The CDR3 DNA is TGTGCCAGCAGCCGGGACAGCAATGAGCAGTTCTTC. It yields the protein CASSRDSNEQFF.

This clone was recorded once. The chain recombines TRBV7-2 with TRBJ2-1; 8 bases agree with TRBD2. Germline CDR1 reads SGHTA; CDR2 reads FQGNSA. V was pared by 2 bases and J by 7 bases, with 10 bases of the junction left unmatched. The CDR3 loop spans 16 amino acids. CDR3 in amino acids: CASSLIGGAQVNEQFF. The CDR3 nucleotides are TGTGCCAGCAGCTTAATCGGGGGGGCGCAGGTGAATGAGCAGTTCTTC.

The rearrangement links TRBV7-2 to TRBJ2-1, with 12 bases aligning to TRBD2. Germline V gives CDR1 SGHTA, CDR2 FQGNSA. The CDR3 runs 15 residues. V was clipped by 5 bases and J by 10 bases; unmatched bases: 9. The CDR3 sequence: CASSGRTSGAGEQFF. As DNA, the CDR3 is TGTGCCAGCAGCGGACGGACTAGCGGGGCGGGCGAGCAGTTCTTC.

The chain employs TRBV6-4 and TRBJ2-3; 14 bases align to TRBD2. The germline V gene has CDR1 MRHNA and CDR2 SNTAGT. Losses at the gene ends were 3 bases for V and 7 bases for J; bases not matched to a gene: 6. This CDR3 region has 16 residues. CDR3: CASSDRLAGGPHTQYF. CDR3 DNA sequence: TGTGCCAGCAGTGATCGACTAGCGGGAGGGCCACATACGCAGTATTTT.

This chain connects TRBV30 to TRBJ2-3; TRBD2 agrees at 7 bases. Germline trimming cut 4 bases from V and 2 bases from J; bases unmatched to any gene: 6. This CDR3 is built from 14 residues. Germline assignment: CDR1 GTSNPN and CDR2 SVGIG (reference sequence). Written as DNA, the CDR3 is TGTGCCTGGAATGGCGGGAGCCTCACAGATACGCAGTATTTT. Protein product: CAWNGGSLTDTQYF.